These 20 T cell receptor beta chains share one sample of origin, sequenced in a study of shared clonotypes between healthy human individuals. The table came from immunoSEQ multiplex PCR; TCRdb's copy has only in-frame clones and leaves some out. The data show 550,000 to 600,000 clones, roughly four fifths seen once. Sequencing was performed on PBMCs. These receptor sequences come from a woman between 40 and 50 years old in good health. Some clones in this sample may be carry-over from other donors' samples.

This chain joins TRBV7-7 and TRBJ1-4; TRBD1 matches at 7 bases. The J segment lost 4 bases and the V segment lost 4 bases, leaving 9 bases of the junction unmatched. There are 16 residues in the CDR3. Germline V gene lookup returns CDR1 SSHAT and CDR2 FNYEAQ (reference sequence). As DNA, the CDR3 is TGTGCCAGCAGCTCCGCTGGGCAGGGGGATAATGAAAAACTGTTTTTT. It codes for CASSSAGQGDNEKLFF.

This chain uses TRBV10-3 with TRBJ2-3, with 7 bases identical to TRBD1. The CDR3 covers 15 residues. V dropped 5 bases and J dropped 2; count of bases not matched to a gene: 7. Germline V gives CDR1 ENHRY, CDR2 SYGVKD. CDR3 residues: CAISSTGIPTDTQYF. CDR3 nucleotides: TGTGCCATCAGTTCGACAGGGATCCCCACAGATACGCAGTATTTT.

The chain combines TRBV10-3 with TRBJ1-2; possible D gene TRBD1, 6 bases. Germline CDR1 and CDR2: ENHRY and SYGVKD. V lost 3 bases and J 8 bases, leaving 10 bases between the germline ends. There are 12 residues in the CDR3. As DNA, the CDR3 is TGTGCCATCAGTGAACAGGGAGGAGGCTACACCTTC. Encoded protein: CAISEQGGGYTF.

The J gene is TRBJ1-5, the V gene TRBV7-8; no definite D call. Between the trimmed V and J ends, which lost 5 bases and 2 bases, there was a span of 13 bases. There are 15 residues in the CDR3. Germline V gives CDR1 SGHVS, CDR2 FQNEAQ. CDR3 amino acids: CASSQTNAGNQPQHF. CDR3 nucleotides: TGTGCCAGCAGCCAGACAAATGCGGGCAATCAGCCCCAGCATTTT.

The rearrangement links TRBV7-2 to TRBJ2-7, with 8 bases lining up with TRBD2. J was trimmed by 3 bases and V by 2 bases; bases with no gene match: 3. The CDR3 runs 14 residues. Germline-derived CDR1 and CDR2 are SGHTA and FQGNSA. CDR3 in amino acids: CASSLQTSDYEQYF. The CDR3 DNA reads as TGTGCCAGCAGCTTACAGACTAGCGACTACGAGCAGTACTTC.

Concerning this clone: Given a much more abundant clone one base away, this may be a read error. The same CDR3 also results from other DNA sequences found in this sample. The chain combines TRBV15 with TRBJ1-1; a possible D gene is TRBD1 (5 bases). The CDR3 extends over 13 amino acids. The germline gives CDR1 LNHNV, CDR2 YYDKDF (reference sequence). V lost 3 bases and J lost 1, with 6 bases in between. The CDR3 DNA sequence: TGTGCCACCAGCAGGGGGGGGAACACTGAAGCTTTCTTT. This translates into CATSRGGNTEAFF.

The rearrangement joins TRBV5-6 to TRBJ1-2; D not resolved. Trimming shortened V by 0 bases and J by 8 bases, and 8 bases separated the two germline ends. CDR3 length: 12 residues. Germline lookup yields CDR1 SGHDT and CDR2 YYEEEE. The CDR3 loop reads CASSLDDHGYTF. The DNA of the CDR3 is TGTGCCAGCAGCTTGGACGACCACGGCTACACCTTC.

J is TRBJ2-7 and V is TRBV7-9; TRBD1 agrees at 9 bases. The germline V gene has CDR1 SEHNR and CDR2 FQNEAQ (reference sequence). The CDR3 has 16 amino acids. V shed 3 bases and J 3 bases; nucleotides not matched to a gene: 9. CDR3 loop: CASSLGKGQGHYEQYF. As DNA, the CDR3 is TGTGCCAGCAGCTTGGGAAAGGGACAGGGCCACTACGAGCAGTACTTC.

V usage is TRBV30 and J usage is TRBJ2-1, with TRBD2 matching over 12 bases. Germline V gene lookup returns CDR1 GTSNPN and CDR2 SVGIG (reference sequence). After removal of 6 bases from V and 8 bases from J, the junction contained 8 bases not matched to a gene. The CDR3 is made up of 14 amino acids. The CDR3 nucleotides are TGTGCCTGCCGACTAGCGGGAGAGGTGGATGAGCAGTTCTTC. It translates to CACRLAGEVDEQFF.

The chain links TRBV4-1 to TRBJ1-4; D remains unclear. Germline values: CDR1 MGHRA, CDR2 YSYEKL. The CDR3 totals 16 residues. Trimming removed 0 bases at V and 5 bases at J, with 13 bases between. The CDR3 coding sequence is TGCGCCAGCAGCCAAGATCCAAGGACGGGGAATGAAAAACTGTTTTTT. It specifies CASSQDPRTGNEKLFF.

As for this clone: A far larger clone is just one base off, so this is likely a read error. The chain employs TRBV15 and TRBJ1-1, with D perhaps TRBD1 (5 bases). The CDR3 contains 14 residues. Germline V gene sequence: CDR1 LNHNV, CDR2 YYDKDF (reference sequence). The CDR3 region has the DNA TGTGCCACCAACAGAGATCTAGGGGACACTGAAGCTTTCTTT. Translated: CATNRDLGDTEAFF.

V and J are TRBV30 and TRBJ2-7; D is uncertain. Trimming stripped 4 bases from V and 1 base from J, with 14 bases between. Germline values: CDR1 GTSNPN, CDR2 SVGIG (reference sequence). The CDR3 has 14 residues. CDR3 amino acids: CAWTQGTESYEQYF. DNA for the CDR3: TGTGCCTGGACCCAAGGAACAGAGTCCTACGAGCAGTACTTC.

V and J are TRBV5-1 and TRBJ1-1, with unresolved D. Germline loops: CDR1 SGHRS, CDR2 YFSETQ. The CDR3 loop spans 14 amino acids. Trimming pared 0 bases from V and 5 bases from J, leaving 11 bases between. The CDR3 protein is CASSLASVETEAFF. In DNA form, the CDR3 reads TGCGCCAGCAGCTTGGCCTCGGTGGAAACTGAAGCTTTCTTT.

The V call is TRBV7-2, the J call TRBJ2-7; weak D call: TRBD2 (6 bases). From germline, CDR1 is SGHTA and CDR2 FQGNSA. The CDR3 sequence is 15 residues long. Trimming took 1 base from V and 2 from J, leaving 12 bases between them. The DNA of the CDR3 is TGTGCCAGCAGCTTAGGTTCGGGAGTGGCCTACGAGCAGTACTTC. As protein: CASSLGSGVAYEQYF.

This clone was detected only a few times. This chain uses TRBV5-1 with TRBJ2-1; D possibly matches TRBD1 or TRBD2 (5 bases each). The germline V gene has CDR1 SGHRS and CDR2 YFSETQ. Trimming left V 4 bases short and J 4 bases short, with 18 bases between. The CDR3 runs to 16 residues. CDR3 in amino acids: CASSLNLGPTYNEQFF. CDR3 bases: TGCGCCAGCAGCCTTAACCTGGGACCAACGTACAATGAGCAGTTCTTC.

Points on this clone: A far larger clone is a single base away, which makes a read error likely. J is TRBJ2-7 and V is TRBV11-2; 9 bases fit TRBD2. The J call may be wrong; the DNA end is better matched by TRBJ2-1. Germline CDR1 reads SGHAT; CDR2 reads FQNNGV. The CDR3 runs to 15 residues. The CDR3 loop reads CASSVQAGGYNEQFF. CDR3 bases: TGTGCAAGCAGCGTGCAAGCGGGAGGATACAATGAGCAGTTCTTC.

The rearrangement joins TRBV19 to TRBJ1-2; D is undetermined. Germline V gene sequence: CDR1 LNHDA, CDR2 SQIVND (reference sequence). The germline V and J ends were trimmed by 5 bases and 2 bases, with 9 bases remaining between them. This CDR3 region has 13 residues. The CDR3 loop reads CASSAAENYGYTF. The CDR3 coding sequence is TGTGCCAGTAGTGCGGCGGAGAACTATGGCTACACCTTC.

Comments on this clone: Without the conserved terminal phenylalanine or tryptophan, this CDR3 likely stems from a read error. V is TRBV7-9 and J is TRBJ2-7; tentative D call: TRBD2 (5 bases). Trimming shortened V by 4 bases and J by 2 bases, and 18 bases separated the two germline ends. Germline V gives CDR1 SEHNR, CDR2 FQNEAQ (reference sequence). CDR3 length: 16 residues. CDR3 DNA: TGTGCCAGCAGCTCGAGGGTAGGGCGTGAAACCTACGAGCAGTACCTC. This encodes CASSSRVGRETYEQYL.

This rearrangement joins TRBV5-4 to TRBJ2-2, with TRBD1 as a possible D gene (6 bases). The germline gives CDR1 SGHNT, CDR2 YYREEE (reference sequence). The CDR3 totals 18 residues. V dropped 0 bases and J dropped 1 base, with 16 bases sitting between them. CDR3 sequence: CASSLDQGRTGNTGELFF. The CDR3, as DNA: TGTGCCAGCAGCTTGGATCAGGGGCGTACCGGGAACACCGGGGAGCTGTTTTTT.

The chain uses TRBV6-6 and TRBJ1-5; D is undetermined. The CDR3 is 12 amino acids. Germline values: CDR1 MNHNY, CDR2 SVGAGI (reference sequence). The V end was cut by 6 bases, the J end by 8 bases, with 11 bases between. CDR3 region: CASSHPDEPQHF. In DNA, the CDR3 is TGTGCCAGCAGCCATCCGGATGAGCCCCAGCATTTT.